A selection of T cell receptor beta chains follows, all from one sample in a study of T cell responses to AZD1222 COVID-19 vaccine. TCRdb keeps only in-frame clones here, not all; method: immunoSEQ multiplex PCR. The sample has over 100,000 clones; approximately 85% are singletons. The source material was peripheral blood, sampled on day 0 of MenACWY control vaccination. These receptors all stem from an adult in good health. Each CDR3 is given with its conserved first and last residue. A D gene is named only where the DNA matches it firmly. Clone size, where shown, is once, few, many, or a class for clones that have expanded.

clone size: .
J gene: TRBJ1-5
V gene: TRBV10-1
D gene: TRBD1
CDR3 DNA: TGCGCCAGCGGGACAGGGGCGTATAGCAATCAGCCCCAGCATTTT
CDR3 protein: CASGTGAYSNQPQHF

clone size: .
J gene: TRBJ1-5
V gene: TRBV5-8
D gene: .
CDR3 DNA: TGTGCCAGCAGCTACATTAAGGTCAGGGAGGGTTTAAGGCACAATCAGCCCCAGCATTTT
CDR3 protein: CASSYIKVREGLRHNQPQHF

clone size: .
J gene: TRBJ1-1
V gene: TRBV7-2
D gene: .
CDR3 DNA: TGTGCCAGCAGCTTAGTGCGGGGGGAGAACACTGAAGCTTTCTTT
CDR3 protein: CASSLVRGENTEAFF

clone size: .
J gene: TRBJ1-1
V gene: TRBV5-4
D gene: .
CDR3 DNA: TGTGCCAGCAGCTTTGGGTCGACATCGAACACTGAAGCTTTCTTT
CDR3 protein: CASSFGSTSNTEAFF

clone size: once
J gene: TRBJ1-2
V gene: TRBV7-2
D gene: .
CDR3 DNA: TGTGCCAGCAGCTTAGGCTCCGGGGGGGGCTACACCTTC
CDR3 protein: CASSLGSGGGYTF

clone size: once
J gene: TRBJ2-7
V gene: TRBV28
D gene: .
CDR3 DNA: TGTGCCAGCATCCAAGGGGGGGGTCTTCGCTACGAGCAGTACTTC
CDR3 protein: CASIQGGGLRYEQYF

clone size: .
J gene: TRBJ1-1
V gene: TRBV10-3
D gene: TRBD1
CDR3 DNA: TGTGCCATCAGTGAGTCCGGGACAGGGTTTGACACTGAAGCTTTCTTT
CDR3 protein: CAISESGTGFDTEAFF

clone size: .
J gene: TRBJ2-1
V gene: TRBV11-2
D gene: .
CDR3 DNA: TGTGCCAGCAGCTTAGGGGGCGCGGGGGCTTCCTACAATGAGCAGTTCTTC
CDR3 protein: CASSLGGAGASYNEQFF

clone size: .
J gene: TRBJ1-1
V gene: TRBV3-1/TRBV3-2
D gene: .
CDR3 DNA: TGTGCCAGCAGCCAAGACGGCGGGAATGAAGCTTTCTTT
CDR3 protein: CASSQDGGNEAFF

clone size: .
J gene: TRBJ1-2
V gene: TRBV6-5
D gene: .
CDR3 DNA: TGTGCCAGCAGAATCGACGGCTCCTATGGCTACACCTTC
CDR3 protein: CASRIDGSYGYTF

clone size: .
J gene: TRBJ1-3
V gene: TRBV6-1
D gene: .
CDR3 DNA: TGTGCCAGCAGTGAAGGGTCCTCTGGAAACACCATATATTTT
CDR3 protein: CASSEGSSGNTIYF

clone size: .
J gene: TRBJ1-1
V gene: TRBV28
D gene: .
CDR3 DNA: TGTGCCAGCAGGAAGCTACAGGACCTGAACACTGAAGCTTTCTTT
CDR3 protein: CASRKLQDLNTEAFF

clone size: .
J gene: TRBJ2-5
V gene: TRBV18
D gene: .
CDR3 DNA: TGTGCCAGCTCGGGTTCGGGGGCCCAAGAGACCCAGTACTTC
CDR3 protein: CASSGSGAQETQYF

clone size: .
J gene: TRBJ1-4
V gene: TRBV7-9
D gene: TRBD1
CDR3 DNA: TGTGCCAGCAGCGCCTGGGCAGAAACAGGGGGCACTGTTGAAAAACTGTTTTTT
CDR3 protein: CASSAWAETGGTVEKLFF

clone size: .
J gene: TRBJ2-1
V gene: TRBV11-3
D gene: TRBD2
CDR3 DNA: TGTGCCAGCAGCTTAGGTCTAGCGGGAGTTGGGGAACAGTTCTTC
CDR3 protein: CASSLGLAGVGEQFF

clone size: .
J gene: TRBJ2-7
V gene: TRBV2
D gene: TRBD2
CDR3 DNA: TGTGCCAGCAGTGCAGCGGGGGCCGCCTACGAGCAGTACTTC
CDR3 protein: CASSAAGAAYEQYF

clone size: .
J gene: TRBJ1-2
V gene: TRBV10-3
D gene: .
CDR3 DNA: TGTGCCATCAGCATTACAGGCCAGGAGGACTATGGCTACACCTTC
CDR3 protein: CAISITGQEDYGYTF

clone size: .
J gene: TRBJ2-5
V gene: TRBV7-3
D gene: TRBD1
CDR3 DNA: TGTGCCAGCAGCCGATCCAGCACAGGGGAAGAGACCCAGTACTTC
CDR3 protein: CASSRSSTGEETQYF

clone size: .
J gene: TRBJ2-7
V gene: TRBV7-2
D gene: TRBD2
CDR3 DNA: TGTGCCAGCAGCACCATCGGACTAGGCTCCTACGAGCAGTACTTC
CDR3 protein: CASSTIGLGSYEQYF

clone size: .
J gene: TRBJ1-1
V gene: TRBV20-1
D gene: .
CDR3 DNA: TGCAGTGCTAGAGATCGGAGCGAAGCTTTCTTT
CDR3 protein: CSARDRSEAFF

clone size: .
J gene: TRBJ2-2
V gene: TRBV4-2
D gene: .
CDR3 DNA: TGTGCCAGCAGCCGGGGTCCCGTCACCGGGGAGCTGTTTTTT
CDR3 protein: CASSRGPVTGELFF

clone size: once
J gene: TRBJ1-2
V gene: TRBV5-4
D gene: TRBD1
CDR3 DNA: TGTGCCAGCAGCTTGGTCGACAGGGTGAATAGCTACACCTTC
CDR3 protein: CASSLVDRVNSYTF

clone size: few
J gene: TRBJ1-5
V gene: TRBV6-4
D gene: .
CDR3 DNA: TGTGCCAGCATTTACAGGGATCAGCCCCAGCATTTT
CDR3 protein: CASIYRDQPQHF

clone size: .
J gene: TRBJ2-7
V gene: TRBV30
D gene: .
CDR3 DNA: TGTGCCTGGAATCAACAAATCTCCTACGAGCAGTACTTC
CDR3 protein: CAWNQQISYEQYF

clone size: .
J gene: TRBJ2-7
V gene: TRBV4-1
D gene: .
CDR3 DNA: TGCGCCAGCAGCCCGATGACAGGCAACGAGCAGTACTTC
CDR3 protein: CASSPMTGNEQYF

clone size: .
J gene: TRBJ1-2
V gene: TRBV4-1
D gene: .
CDR3 DNA: TGCGCCAGCAGCCAAGATCATACCGGGGTTAGCACCTTC
CDR3 protein: CASSQDHTGVSTF

clone size: .
J gene: TRBJ2-7
V gene: TRBV7-2
D gene: TRBD2
CDR3 DNA: TGTGCCAGCAGCCAGACTAGCGCCACATTTGGGCAGTACTTC
CDR3 protein: CASSQTSATFGQYF

clone size: .
J gene: TRBJ2-7
V gene: TRBV9
D gene: TRBD2
CDR3 DNA: TGTGCCAGCAGCCCAGCGGGGGACTCCTACGAGCAGTACTTC
CDR3 protein: CASSPAGDSYEQYF

clone size: .
J gene: TRBJ1-1
V gene: TRBV6-5
D gene: .
CDR3 DNA: TGTGCCAGCACCAGTCAGGGTGAAGCTTTCTTT
CDR3 protein: CASTSQGEAFF

clone size: .
J gene: TRBJ2-5
V gene: TRBV7-9
D gene: .
CDR3 DNA: TGTGCCAGCAGCTTTGGGACGGTGGATAGCGCAGAGACCCAGTACTTC
CDR3 protein: CASSFGTVDSAETQYF

clone size: .
J gene: TRBJ1-1
V gene: TRBV7-2
D gene: TRBD1
CDR3 DNA: TGTGCCAGCAGCACTCAACAGGGGTCCGTGGCTTTCTTT
CDR3 protein: CASSTQQGSVAFF

clone size: once
J gene: TRBJ2-3
V gene: TRBV3-1/TRBV3-2
D gene: TRBD1
CDR3 DNA: TGTGCCAGCAGCTCCGGGACAGGGTACACAGATACGCAGTATTTT
CDR3 protein: CASSSGTGYTDTQYF

clone size: .
J gene: TRBJ1-4
V gene: TRBV5-4
D gene: .
CDR3 DNA: TGTGCCAGCAGCTCGGGTGAAAAACTGTTTTTT
CDR3 protein: CASSSGEKLFF

clone size: .
J gene: TRBJ2-2
V gene: TRBV27
D gene: TRBD1
CDR3 DNA: TGTGCCAGCAGTTACAGGGGAGACTCAACCGGGGAGCTGTTTTTT
CDR3 protein: CASSYRGDSTGELFF

clone size: few
J gene: TRBJ2-1
V gene: TRBV5-4
D gene: .
CDR3 DNA: TGTGCCAGCAGCTTGGGCGGTCAGTTGATGGCCTACAATGAGCAGTTCTTC
CDR3 protein: CASSLGGQLMAYNEQFF

clone size: .
J gene: TRBJ1-1
V gene: TRBV28
D gene: .
CDR3 DNA: TGTGCCAGCAGTTTAAACAGTCTGTATGGCACTGAAGCTTTCTTT
CDR3 protein: CASSLNSLYGTEAFF

clone size: .
J gene: TRBJ1-2
V gene: TRBV28
D gene: TRBD1
CDR3 DNA: TGTGCCAGCAGGGGACAGGGTGGCTATGGCTACACCTTC
CDR3 protein: CASRGQGGYGYTF